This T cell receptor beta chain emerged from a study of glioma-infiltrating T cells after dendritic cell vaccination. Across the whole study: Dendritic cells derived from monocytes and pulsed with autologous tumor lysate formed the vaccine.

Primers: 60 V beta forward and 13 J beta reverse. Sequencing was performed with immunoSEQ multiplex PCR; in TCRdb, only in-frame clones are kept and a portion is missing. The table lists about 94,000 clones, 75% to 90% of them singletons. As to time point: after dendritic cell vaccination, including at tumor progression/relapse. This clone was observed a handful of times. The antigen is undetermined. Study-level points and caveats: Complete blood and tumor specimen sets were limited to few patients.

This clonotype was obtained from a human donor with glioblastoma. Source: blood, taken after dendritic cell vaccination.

In DNA form, the CDR3 reads TGTGCCAGAGGACTAGCGTACCAAGAGACCCAGTACTTC. Translated: CARGLAYQETQYF. This chain uses TRBV2 with TRBJ2-5; TRBD2 matches at 9 bases. The CDR3 is 13 amino acids. After removal of 9 bases from V and 0 bases from J, the junction contained 2 bases not matched to a gene. Germline CDR1 SNHLY, CDR2 FYNNEI.